This entry lists 16 T cell receptor beta chains sequenced from one sample in a study of T-cell reconstitution after alpha-beta-depleted transplantation in children. Unique molecular identifiers were built into the TCRbeta library. TCRdb re-called the PCR reads through MiXCR, storing one row per CDR3 protein. The repertoire holds about 160,000 distinct CDR3 sequences, with 8.5% to 14% as singletons. The sequences come from PBMCs, collected before TCRalphabeta/CD19-depleted stem cell transplant. All receptors derive from a boy between 2 and 10 years old with acute myeloid leukemia, due to receive a stem cell transplant.

This clonotype was recorded at least ten times. The V call is TRBV25-1, the J call TRBJ2-1, with TRBD1 matching over 10 bases. V lost 1 base, J lost 4 bases, and 7 bases stayed unmatched. CDR1 and CDR2 (germline): MGHDK, SYGVNS. CDR3 size: 17 residues. The CDR3 DNA reads as TGTGCCAGCAGTGAATGGCTGGGGACAGGGGCATACAATGAGCAGTTCTTC. Protein product: CASSEWLGTGAYNEQFF.

This clonotype was picked up many times. The chain couples TRBV7-9 to TRBJ1-6; TRBD1 agrees at 9 bases. The J segment lost 1 base and the V segment lost 5 bases, leaving 6 bases of the junction unmatched. This CDR3 comprises 17 residues. The V gene's germline CDR1 is SEHNR and CDR2 FQNEAQ (reference sequence). Written as DNA, the CDR3 is TGTGCCAGCAGCCGGACAGGGGTAGGATCCTATAATTCACCCCTCCACTTT. Its translation: CASSRTGVGSYNSPLHF.

A note on this clonotype: Given a much more abundant clone one base away, this may be a read error. The rearrangement uses TRBV5-4 and TRBJ2-5, with D possibly matching TRBD2 (5 bases). The germline V gene encodes CDR1 SGHNT and CDR2 YYREEE (reference sequence). CDR3 length equals 13 residues. The CDR3 loop reads CTSSLDGIGTQYF. For the CDR3, the DNA is TGTACCAGCAGCTTGGACGGGATTGGGACCCAGTACTTC.

At least ten counts were recorded for this clonotype. This chain uses TRBV13 with TRBJ2-5; tentative D call: TRBD2 (6 bases). Germline V gene data show CDR1 as PRHDT and CDR2 as FYEKMQ (reference sequence). V was shortened by 4 bases and J by 2 bases, with 14 bases between the two germline ends. This CDR3 is 15 amino acids long. The CDR3 is CASSSGTSMQETQYF. DNA for the CDR3: TGTGCCAGCAGCTCCGGGACTTCGATGCAAGAGACCCAGTACTTC.

At least ten counts were recorded for this clonotype. The rearrangement joins TRBV20-1 to TRBJ1-1; no definite D call. This CDR3 has 14 residues. The V end lost 0 bases, the J end lost 4 bases, and 12 bases lay between the germline ends. Germline lookup yields CDR1 DFQATT and CDR2 SNEGSKA (reference sequence). The CDR3 DNA follows: TGCAGTGCTAGAGAGCACGGAATCGGCACTGAAGCTTTCTTT. Protein product: CSAREHGIGTEAFF.

This clonotype was detected many times. The chain recombines TRBV20-1 with TRBJ2-7, with TRBD2 matching over 9 bases. Germline V gives CDR1 DFQATT, CDR2 SNEGSKA (reference sequence). J gave up 0 bases and V 6 bases, and 6 bases lay outside the gene matches. The CDR3 has 14 residues. CDR3 region: CSAADSGSSYEQYF. As DNA, the CDR3 is TGCAGTGCCGCGGATAGCGGGAGCTCCTACGAGCAGTACTTC.

This clonotype was seen at least ten times. The V and J genes are TRBV10-2 and TRBJ1-1; D is perhaps TRBD1 (6 bases). Germline V gene data show CDR1 as WSHSY and CDR2 as SAAADI. The V gene lost 1 base and the J gene lost 2 bases, with 8 bases spanning the gap. The CDR3 loop spans 14 amino acids. CDR3 DNA: TGCGCCAGCAGTGAGTACAGGGATAACACTGAAGCTTTCTTT. Protein sequence: CASSEYRDNTEAFF.

This clonotype was found many times. The J gene is TRBJ2-5, the V gene TRBV9; 7 nucleotides agree with TRBD1. After removal of 4 bases from V and 1 base from J, the junction contained 4 bases not matched to a gene. Germline V lookup: CDR1 SGDLS, CDR2 YYNGEE. CDR3 length: 14 residues. The CDR3 sequence is CASSPGQIQETQYF. In DNA, the CDR3 is TGTGCCAGCAGCCCGGGACAGATCCAAGAGACCCAGTACTTC. Filled out from reference TRBV9 and TRBJ2-5, the complete variable domain reads DSGVTQTPKHLITATGQRVTLRCSPRSGDLSVYWYQQSLDQGLQFLIQYYNGEERAKGNILERFSAQQFPDLHSELNLSSLELGDSALYFCASSPGQIQETQYFGPGTRLLVL.

This clonotype occurred once. A much larger clone is a single base away; this may be a read error. This chain joins TRBV10-3 and TRBJ1-5; perhaps TRBD1 as D (5 bases). CDR3 length: 13 amino acids. Trimming shortened V by 11 bases and J by 0 bases, and 11 bases separated the two germline ends. The V gene's germline CDR1 is ENHRY and CDR2 SYGVKD. CDR3 residues: CALRGDSNQPQHF. The CDR3 nucleotides are TGTGCCTTAAGAGGGGATAGCAATCAGCCCCAGCATTTT.

This clonotype was seen at least ten times. This chain links TRBV4-1 with TRBJ2-1, with 7 nucleotides matching TRBD2. The length of the CDR3 is 15 residues. Trimming took 6 bases from V and 4 from J; bases not matched to a gene: 9. From germline, CDR1 is MGHRA and CDR2 YSYEKL. The CDR3 region is CASSNGGNGYNEQFF. The CDR3, as DNA: TGCGCCAGCAGTAACGGGGGGAATGGGTACAATGAGCAGTTCTTC.

At least ten counts were recorded for this clonotype. This chain links TRBV6-2 or TRBV6-3 with TRBJ2-7; D unresolved. The CDR3 is made up of 12 amino acids. Germline CDR1 MNHEY, CDR2 SVGEGT. V was cut by 6 bases and J by 0 bases, with 6 bases left in between. CDR3 protein: CASSRSSYEQYV. The CDR3 nucleotides are TGTGCCAGCAGCCGCAGCTCCTACGAGCAGTACGTC.

With regard to this clonotype: A read error may be the cause here, since a much bigger clone is one base away. The chain links TRBV27 to TRBJ2-3, with 10 bases lining up with TRBD2. The J segment lost 2 bases and the V segment lost 5 bases, leaving 10 bases of the junction unmatched. CDR1 is MNHEY and CDR2 is SMNVEV in the germline V gene (reference sequence). This CDR3 region has 17 residues. The CDR3 loop reads CASSPGLAVANTDTQYF. DNA for the CDR3: TGTGCCAGCAGTCCCGGACTAGCGGTCGCTAACACAGATACGCAGTATTTT.

This clonotype occurred many times. The chain couples TRBV18 to TRBJ2-5, with a tentative D call TRBD2 (5 bases). This CDR3 contains 15 residues. Trimming took 2 bases from V and 3 from J, leaving 13 bases between them. Germline CDR1 and CDR2: KGHSH and LQKENI. CDR3: CASSPTISGEETQYF. Here the CDR3 DNA reads TGTGCCAGCTCACCAACCATAAGCGGCGAAGAGACCCAGTACTTC.

This clonotype appeared many times. The J gene is TRBJ2-5, the V gene TRBV6-1, with TRBD2 matching 7 bases. The trim removed 1 base at V and 5 bases at J, leaving 7 bases unmatched. Germline loops: CDR1 MNHNS, CDR2 SASEGT. The CDR3 has 15 amino acids. Written as DNA, the CDR3 is TGTGCCAGCAGTGAAGTCAGGGCGGGAGTGGAGACCCAGTACTTC. Translated: CASSEVRAGVETQYF.

This clonotype showed up many times. At one of its ends the junction is not consistent with the germline gene, which may arise from a read error. This chain joins TRBV12-3 or TRBV12-4 and TRBJ1-2; possibly TRBD1 for D (5 bases). The length of the CDR3 is 14 residues. The CDR3 loop is CASSFFQGLDGYTF. CDR3 sequence (DNA): TGTGCCAGTAGTTTCTTTCAGGGTCTGGATGGCTACACCTTC.

The sample holds many counts of this clonotype. This chain's CDR3 is CSASLAGSYEQYF. CDR3 nucleotide sequence: TGCAGTGCTAGCCTAGCGGGGTCCTACGAGCAGTACTTC. The V call is TRBV20-1, the J call TRBJ2-7; the match to TRBD2 covers 9 bases. With V trimmed by 3 bases and J by 1 base, 1 base remained unmatched. CDR1 is DFQATT and CDR2 is SNEGSKA in the germline V gene (reference sequence). The length of the CDR3 is 13 residues.